The source of this TCR beta chain is a study of T cell responses to AZD1222 COVID-19 vaccine (dated by TCRdb to about 2021). The study in broad terms: A total of about 230 trial participants underwent TCR sequencing, of whom roughly 210 received two doses of AZD1222 and some 26 received two doses of the MenACWY control vaccine. Trial participants were enrolled by age into 18-55, 56-69 and 70-plus year subgroups, with around 150, 28 and 57 TCR-sequenced participants respectively. Results the study describes overall, beyond this receptor: After two AZD1222 doses, both the breadth and the depth of spike-specific TCRs were significantly higher than at day 0 and than in MenACWY recipients. Reportedly, close to half of the unique spike-specific TCRs recognized epitopes lying outside the regions that are mutated in the B.1.351 and B.1.1.7 variants. Only six AZD1222 recipients were SARS-CoV-2 seropositive at baseline, limiting conclusions about previously exposed vaccinees. Vaccine-associated CD4 TCRs spanned the whole spike protein, with dominant responses in regions 160-218 and 743-854. Participants were mostly white British and included more females than males, and it was suggested by the authors that clonal diversity may have been underestimated. In the small 56-69-year group, the increase in depth fell short of significance, most likely because of low power. No day 14 peak-response samples were available, so repertoires were characterized only after the peak T cell response.

Reading the label with the study, this specimen's time point is: about 28 days (+/-7) after the second vaccine dose. AZD1222 recipients whose second dose came at about 4 weeks and those whose second dose came at about 12 weeks were combined into one group, since spike-specific TCR depth and breadth did not differ between the two schedules. The vaccinee samples were drawn from two UK trials, COV001 and COV002, one of which was a single-blind randomized controlled phase 2/3 trial testing AZD1222 (ChAdOx1 nCoV-19) in healthy adults. Trial participant PBMC samples were collected at day 0 and day 28 after the second dose for TCRbeta chain sequencing. The CDR3 regions of human TCRbeta chains were subjected to immunosequencing. The authors' pipeline ran thus. Repertoire TCRs were checked for matches against a reference library of SARS-CoV-2-specific TCRs that had been generated using the MIRA antigen-specificity platform. Breadth meant the fraction of unique TCRs that were SARS-CoV-2-associated, whereas depth meant the fraction of total T cells that were SARS-CoV-2-associated. Using the MIRA data, every spike-specific TCR was mapped to the spike region that the TCR reacted to and assigned to either a CD4 or a CD8 class. Log10-transformed breadth and depth values were compared by one-way ANOVA with Sidak's multiple comparisons tests. TCRdb took this table from immuneACCESS and kept in-frame rearrangements with V and J called. Such tables lack part of the clones; where checked against another copy, unresolved V genes explain under half of the gap, and the rest is unexplained. That table gives V, J and clone size, and the DNA gave D and trimming. The sample has 140,000 to 150,000 clones on record, roughly nine tenths of them singletons. The ten largest clones take up around 1.5% of the sample.

Between the V and J ends, shortened by 4 bases and 4 bases respectively, the junction contains 14 bases. Looking up the germline V gene yields CDR1 SGHRS and CDR2 YFSETQ. From its cysteine to its phenylalanine, the CDR3 spans 15 amino acids. This entry keeps only the CDR3 DNA: 45 bases, framed from base 1. On this clone itself: Which antigen it targets is not known. Qualities for individual bases were not recorded, and no much larger clone is one base off.

Material: peripheral blood, obtained 28 days after the second AZD1222 dose. The rearranged segments are TRBV5-1 and TRBJ2-2; the D gene is not confidently resolved. The origin of this receptor is an adult who received the AZD1222 COVID-19 vaccine. The CDR3 reads as follows: CASSPRTGGTGELFF. Here is the DNA: TGCGCCAGCAGCCCCCGGACCGGTGGCACCGGGGAGCTGTTTTTT. Outside the CDR3, residues come from the reference TRBV5-1 and TRBJ2-2 proteins, so the full variable domain is: KAGVTQTPRYLIKTRGQQVTLSCSPISGHRSVSWYQQTPGQGLQFLFEYFSETQRNKGNFPGRFSGRQFSNSRSEMNVSTLELGDSALYLCASSPRTGGTGELFFGEGSRLTVL.